Shown below are 28 T cell receptor beta chains from a single sample sequenced in a study of T-cell memory formation after mild COVID-19. From the 5' RACE reads, TCRdb called clonotypes with MiXCR, one entry per CDR3 protein. The data hold about 44,000 distinct CDR3 sequences, with 7.3% observed a single time. Input material: PBMCs or a T cell subset sorted from them (not recorded which). The receptors derive from a man aged 18 to 29 who had mild COVID-19 (a few samples of this study predate the infection). Cell type and time point are not known.

In this sample, this clonotype turned up a few times. The chain recombines TRBV5-1 with TRBJ2-5, with D possibly being TRBD2 (6 bases). Germline V lookup: CDR1 SGHRS, CDR2 YFSETQ. The CDR3 loop spans 15 amino acids. V shed 6 bases and J shed 4 bases, with 19 bases lying between them. The CDR3 reads CASTPARGGGETQYF. CDR3 coding DNA: TGCGCCAGCACACCCGCCCGGGGAGGTGGAGAGACCCAGTACTTC.

This clonotype has only a few counts. V gene TRBV6-5 combines with J gene TRBJ2-3; no firm D call. CDR3 size: 15 residues. Germline loops: CDR1 MNHEY, CDR2 SVGAGI. V lost 6 bases, J lost 1 base, and 14 bases lay in between. CDR3 region: CASSPTVIRTDTQYF. The CDR3 DNA sequence: TGTGCCAGCAGCCCGACTGTGATTCGCACAGATACGCAGTATTTT.

This clonotype was seen repeatedly, ten times or more. The J gene is TRBJ2-7, the V gene TRBV18; tentative D call: TRBD2 (6 bases). The V gene's germline CDR1 is KGHSH and CDR2 LQKENI. This CDR3 is 13 amino acids long. Trimming took off 2 bases at V and 7 bases at J, with 12 bases between the two ends. The CDR3 bases are TGTGCCAGCTCACCAAGCGGGCAGGTTGAGCAGTACGTC. It encodes CASSPSGQVEQYV.

This clonotype was recorded at least ten times. This CDR3 is CASSLWGAGEQYF. In DNA form, the CDR3 reads TGTGCCAGCAGCTTGTGGGGGGCGGGTGAGCAGTACTTC. The rearrangement joins TRBV5-4 to TRBJ2-7; perhaps D is TRBD1 or TRBD2 (6 bases each). CDR1 SGHNT and CDR2 YYREEE come from the germline V gene (reference sequence). Trimming cost V 1 base and J 7 bases, with 12 bases left between them. The CDR3 extends over 13 amino acids.

This clonotype came up a few times. The chain has TRBV7-2 and TRBJ2-5, with 7 positions matching TRBD2. Trimming at V came to 5 bases and at J to 2 bases, leaving 5 bases not matched to a gene. Germline V gene data show CDR1 as SGHTA and CDR2 as FQGNSA. CDR3 length: 14 amino acids. CDR3 sequence (DNA): TGTGCCAGCAGCCCTAGCGGCGTACAAGAGACCCAGTACTTC. Protein product: CASSPSGVQETQYF.

This clonotype was detected a few times. The gene calls are TRBV6-2 or TRBV6-3 and TRBJ1-1, with unresolved D. From germline, CDR1 is MNHEY and CDR2 SVGEGT. This CDR3 is 11 amino acids long. V shed 2 bases and J shed 8 bases, with 6 bases lying between them. CDR3 protein: CASSYPQEAFF. CDR3 sequence (DNA): TGTGCCAGCAGTTACCCGCAAGAAGCTTTCTTT.

Only a few counts were recorded for this clonotype. The chain carries TRBV6-2 or TRBV6-3 and TRBJ2-4, with 8 bases lining up with TRBD1. V shed 4 bases, J shed 9 bases, and the junction held 11 bases outside the gene matches. This CDR3 has 15 amino acids. Germline CDR1 and CDR2: MNHEY and SVGEGT. The CDR3 here is CASSLAGGDSIIQYF. The CDR3 nucleotides read TGTGCCAGCAGTTTAGCAGGGGGCGACAGTATCATTCAGTACTTC.

The chain recombines TRBV7-2 with TRBJ1-6; the match to TRBD1 covers 10 bases. Trimming cost V 8 bases and J 10 bases; bases outside gene matches: 5. From germline, CDR1 is SGHTA and CDR2 FQGNSA. CDR3 length: 13 amino acids. The CDR3 protein is CASGGQGRSPLHF. The CDR3 DNA follows: TGTGCCAGCGGGGGACAGGGGAGGTCACCCCTCCACTTT.

This clonotype was seen at least ten times. The rearrangement links TRBV20-1 to TRBJ1-4; D not resolved. V lost 6 bases, J lost 13 bases, and 15 bases lay in between. The germline V gene has CDR1 DFQATT and CDR2 SNEGSKA (reference sequence). CDR3 size: 11 residues. CDR3 coding DNA: TGCAGTGCAACCGGGCCCCGCGGACTGTTTTTT. This encodes CSATGPRGLFF.

This clonotype showed up many times. The rearrangement links TRBV6-2 or TRBV6-3 to TRBJ1-6; D perhaps matches TRBD1 (5 bases). The germline gives CDR1 MNHEY, CDR2 SVGEGT. This CDR3 comprises 13 residues. V lost 2 bases and J lost 13, with 12 bases in between. The DNA for the CDR3 is TGTGCCAGCAGTTACCCAGGGAGTTCGCCCCTCCACTTT. It translates to CASSYPGSSPLHF.

This clonotype was seen repeatedly, ten times or more. This sequence joins TRBV4-1 and TRBJ2-5; no clear D. The V gene lost 1 base and the J gene lost 7 bases, with 13 bases spanning the gap. Germline CDR1 MGHRA, CDR2 YSYEKL. The CDR3 is 14 amino acids. CDR3 bases: TGCGCCAGCAGCCAAGGCACATCCGTTGGGACCCAGTACTTC. Translated, it gives CASSQGTSVGTQYF.

In its sample, this clonotype was seen many times. The chain has TRBV6-2 or TRBV6-3 and TRBJ2-7; 7 bases fit TRBD2. The germline CDR1 and CDR2 sequences are MNHEY and SVGEGT. Losses at the gene ends were 6 bases for V and 3 bases for J; bases not matched to a gene: 17. The CDR3 totals 17 residues. The DNA of the CDR3 is TGTGCCAGCAGCTTGGGACCTGCGGGGGTTTCGTACTACGAGCAGTACTTC. It encodes CASSLGPAGVSYYEQYF.

This clonotype came up a few times. V and J are TRBV20-1 and TRBJ1-5; possibly TRBD1 for D (6 bases). Deletions cut 6 bases from V and 1 base from J, with 7 bases between. Germline CDR1 DFQATT, CDR2 SNEGSKA (reference sequence). The CDR3 consists of 12 residues. DNA for the CDR3: TGCAGTGCCGACAGGAGCAATCAGCCCCAGCATTTT. Translation gives CSADRSNQPQHF.

This clonotype has more than one count but fewer than ten. The chain uses TRBV6-2 or TRBV6-3 and TRBJ2-1; D is possibly TRBD1 (5 bases). Between the trimmed V and J ends, which lost 0 bases and 6 bases, there was a span of 12 bases. Germline CDR1 and CDR2: MNHEY and SVGEGT. This CDR3 is built from 15 residues. Written as DNA, the CDR3 is TGTGCCAGCAGTTACTCACGACAGCTCGCCAATGAGCAGTTCTTC. As protein: CASSYSRQLANEQFF.

This clonotype was found many times. The chain joins TRBV6-6 to TRBJ2-3; D is undetermined. Germline CDR1 MNHNY, CDR2 SVGAGI (reference sequence). CDR3 length: 13 residues. Trimming stripped 10 bases from V and 0 bases from J, with 11 bases between. The DNA of the CDR3 is TGTGCCACCCAAATCCCGAGCACAGATACGCAGTATTTT. Protein product: CATQIPSTDTQYF.

This chain joins TRBV11-2 and TRBJ2-7; D may be TRBD1 or TRBD2 (5 bases each). The CDR3 loop spans 15 amino acids. Germline values: CDR1 SGHAT, CDR2 FQNNGV. Trimming removed 6 bases at V and 6 bases at J, with 21 bases between. CDR3: CASRNPGRLPFEQYF. CDR3 nucleotides: TGTGCCAGCAGAAATCCGGGGCGACTCCCATTCGAGCAGTACTTC. The full variable domain, rest sourced from reference TRBV11-2 and TRBJ2-7, is EAGVAQSPRYKIIEKRQSVAFWCNPISGHATLYWYQQILGQGPKLLIQFQNNGVVDDSQLPKDRFSAERLKGVDSTLKIQPAKLEDSAVYLCASRNPGRLPFEQYFGPGTRLTVT.

This clonotype was recorded at least ten times. This rearrangement joins TRBV5-1 to TRBJ1-6, with 8 bases matching TRBD1. V shed 4 bases and J 9 bases; nucleotides not matched to a gene: 12. This CDR3 is 16 amino acids long. Germline loops: CDR1 SGHRS, CDR2 YFSETQ. CDR3: CASSITPDRESSPLHF. The CDR3 DNA reads TGCGCCAGCAGCATAACGCCGGACAGGGAATCTTCACCCCTCCACTTT. The variable domain in full, with the rest retrieved from reference TRBV5-1 and TRBJ1-6, is KAGVTQTPRYLIKTRGQQVTLSCSPISGHRSVSWYQQTPGQGLQFLFEYFSETQRNKGNFPGRFSGRQFSNSRSEMNVSTLELGDSALYLCASSITPDRESSPLHFGNGTRLTVT.

This clonotype showed up just a few times. The chain carries TRBV12-3 or TRBV12-4 and TRBJ1-4; possible D gene TRBD1, 6 bases. This CDR3 region has 14 residues. Trimming cost V 8 bases and J 4 bases, with 14 bases left between them. The CDR3, as DNA: TGTGCCAGCGGGGCGGGACACGTTAATGAAAAACTGTTTTTT. It codes for CASGAGHVNEKLFF.

The chain employs TRBV29-1 and TRBJ2-5; 10 bases match TRBD2. The germline V gene encodes CDR1 SQVTM and CDR2 ANQGSEA. V dropped 6 bases and J dropped 1; count of bases not matched to a gene: 14. The CDR3 length is 17 residues. The CDR3 reads CSVAGASGSPFQETQYF. As DNA, the CDR3 is TGCAGCGTCGCTGGGGCTAGCGGGAGTCCCTTCCAAGAGACCCAGTACTTC.

The J gene is TRBJ2-1, the V gene TRBV5-6, with TRBD1 as a possible D gene (5 bases). Germline V gene sequence: CDR1 SGHDT, CDR2 YYEEEE. V shed 1 base and J shed 12 bases, with 17 bases lying between them. CDR3 length equals 14 residues. The CDR3 DNA reads TGTGCCAGCAGCTTGCAGGGTTGGGGTGTTGGGCAGTTCTTC. Translated: CASSLQGWGVGQFF.

By frequency in the sample, this clonotype is medium-sized. This rearrangement joins TRBV7-2 to TRBJ1-2; a possible D gene is TRBD1 (5 bases). The germline V gene encodes CDR1 SGHTA and CDR2 FQGNSA. The V gene lost 7 bases and the J gene lost 4 bases, with 19 bases spanning the gap. The CDR3 consists of 15 residues. CDR3 sequence: CASTPPTTAVYGYTF. The DNA for the CDR3 is TGTGCCAGCACCCCTCCCACGACAGCCGTCTATGGCTACACCTTC.

The rearrangement joins TRBV14 to TRBJ1-1, with D perhaps TRBD1 (6 bases). CDR3 length: 17 residues. Trimming stripped 1 base from V and 1 base from J, with 16 bases between. Germline V gene lookup returns CDR1 SGHDN and CDR2 FVKESK. CDR3 in DNA: TGTGCCAGCAGCCAAGGTTTTTACAGGGAACAGAACACTGAAGCTTTCTTT. This codes for CASSQGFYREQNTEAFF.

Ten or more counts support this clonotype. The chain recombines TRBV4-3 with TRBJ2-3; a possible D gene is TRBD2 (6 bases). The CDR3 runs to 16 residues. With 1 base removed from V and 2 bases from J, the gap between germline ends came to 13 bases. CDR1 and CDR2 from the germline V gene are LGHNA and YSLEER. CDR3 coding DNA: TGCGCCAGCAGCCAAGTGACGGGGGAGCCCACAGATACGCAGTATTTT. Protein product: CASSQVTGEPTDTQYF.

This clonotype was detected a few times. The chain joins TRBV15 to TRBJ1-5; D perhaps matches TRBD1 (6 bases). Trimming removed 3 bases at V and 3 bases at J, with 9 bases between. The length of the CDR3 is 14 residues. Germline lookup yields CDR1 LNHNV and CDR2 YYDKDF (reference sequence). This CDR3 is CATSSRGINQPQHF. CDR3 in DNA: TGTGCCACCAGCAGTAGGGGGATCAATCAGCCCCAGCATTTT. Filled out from reference TRBV15 and TRBJ1-5, the complete variable domain reads DAMVIQNPRYQVTQFGKPVTLSCSQTLNHNVMYWYQQKSSQAPKLLFHYYDKDFNNEADTPDNFQSRRPNTSFCFLDIRSPGLGDTAMYLCATSSRGINQPQHFGDGTRLSIL.

The table lists this clonotype with a few counts. The rearrangement uses TRBV12-3 or TRBV12-4 and TRBJ1-2; the D is unclear. The V end was cut by 4 bases, the J end by 2 bases, with 8 bases between. CDR3 length: 13 residues. The CDR3 region has the DNA TGTGCCAGCAGTTCGACCTTGAACTATGGCTACACCTTC. It yields the protein CASSSTLNYGYTF.

The chain couples TRBV5-1 to TRBJ1-2, with a weak D call TRBD1 (5 bases). The CDR3 has 14 residues. Germline V gene lookup returns CDR1 SGHRS and CDR2 YFSETQ. V shed 0 bases and J shed 2 bases, with 8 bases lying between them. In nucleotides, the CDR3 is TGCGCCAGCAGCTTGGATGAGGGGAACTATGGCTACACCTTC. Translating it yields CASSLDEGNYGYTF.

The gene calls are TRBV29-1 and TRBJ1-1; maybe TRBD1 (5 bases). V dropped 7 bases and J dropped 0 bases, with 12 bases sitting between them. Germline CDR1 and CDR2: SQVTM and ANQGSEA. The length of the CDR3 is 13 residues. The CDR3: CSGKGTLNTEAFF. CDR3 nucleotides: TGCAGCGGGAAAGGGACCTTGAACACTGAAGCTTTCTTT. Combining the CDR3 with reference TRBV29-1 and TRBJ1-1 gives the whole variable domain SAVISQKPSRDICQRGTSLTIQCQVDSQVTMMFWYRQQPGQSLTLIATANQGSEATYESGFVIDKFPISRPNLTFSTLTVSNMSPEDSSIYLCSGKGTLNTEAFFGQGTRLTVV.

The chain links TRBV20-1 to TRBJ1-1; no clear D gene. Germline assignment: CDR1 DFQATT and CDR2 SNEGSKA (reference sequence). This CDR3 region has 12 residues. Trimming cost V 6 bases and J 1 base, with 9 bases left between them. The CDR3 here is CSALPGNTEAFF. The CDR3 DNA sequence: TGCAGTGCACTCCCGGGGAACACTGAAGCTTTCTTT.